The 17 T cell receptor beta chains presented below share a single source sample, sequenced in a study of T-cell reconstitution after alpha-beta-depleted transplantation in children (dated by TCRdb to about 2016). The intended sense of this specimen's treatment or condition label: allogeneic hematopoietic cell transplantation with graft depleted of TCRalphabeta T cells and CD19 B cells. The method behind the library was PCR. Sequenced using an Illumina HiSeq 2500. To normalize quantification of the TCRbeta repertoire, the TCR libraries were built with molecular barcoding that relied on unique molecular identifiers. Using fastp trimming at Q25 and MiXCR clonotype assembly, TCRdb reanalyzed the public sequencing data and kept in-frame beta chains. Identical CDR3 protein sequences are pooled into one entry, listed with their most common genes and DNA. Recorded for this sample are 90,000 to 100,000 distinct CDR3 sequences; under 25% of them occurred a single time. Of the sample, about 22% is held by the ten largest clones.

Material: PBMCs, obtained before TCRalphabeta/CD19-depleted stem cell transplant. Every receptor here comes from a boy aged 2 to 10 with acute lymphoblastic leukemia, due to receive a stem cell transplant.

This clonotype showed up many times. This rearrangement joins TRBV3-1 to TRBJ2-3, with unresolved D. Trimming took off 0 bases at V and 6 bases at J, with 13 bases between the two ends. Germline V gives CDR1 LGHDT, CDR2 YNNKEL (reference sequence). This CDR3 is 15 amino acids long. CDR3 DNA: TGTGCCAGCAGCCAAGAGATAGGGCCGCTCGATACGCAGTATTTT. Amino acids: CASSQEIGPLDTQYF.

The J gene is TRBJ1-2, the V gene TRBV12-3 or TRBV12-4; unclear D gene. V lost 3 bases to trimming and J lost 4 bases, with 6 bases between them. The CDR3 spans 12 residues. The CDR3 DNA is TGTGCCAGCAGTTTCGTCAGCTATGGCTACACCTTC. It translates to CASSFVSYGYTF.

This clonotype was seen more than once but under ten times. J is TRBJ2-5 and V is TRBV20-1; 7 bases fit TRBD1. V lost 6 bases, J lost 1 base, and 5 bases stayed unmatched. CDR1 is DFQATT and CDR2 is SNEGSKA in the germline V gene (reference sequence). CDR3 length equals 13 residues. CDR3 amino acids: CSADRALQETQYF. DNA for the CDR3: TGCAGTGCCGACAGGGCCCTCCAAGAGACCCAGTACTTC.

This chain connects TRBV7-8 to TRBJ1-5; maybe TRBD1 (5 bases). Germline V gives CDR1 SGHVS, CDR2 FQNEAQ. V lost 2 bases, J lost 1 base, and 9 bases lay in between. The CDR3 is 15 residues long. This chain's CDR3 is CASSLQGGSNQPQHF. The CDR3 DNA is TGTGCCAGCAGCTTACAGGGAGGGAGCAATCAGCCCCAGCATTTT.

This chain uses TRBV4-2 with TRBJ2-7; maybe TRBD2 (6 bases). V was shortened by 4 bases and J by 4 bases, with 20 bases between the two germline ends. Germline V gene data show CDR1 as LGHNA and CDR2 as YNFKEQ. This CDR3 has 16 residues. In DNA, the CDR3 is TGTGCCAGCAGCCCCGGGCTAGCGCGTGGGGGTTACGAGCAGTACTTC. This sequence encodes CASSPGLARGGYEQYF.

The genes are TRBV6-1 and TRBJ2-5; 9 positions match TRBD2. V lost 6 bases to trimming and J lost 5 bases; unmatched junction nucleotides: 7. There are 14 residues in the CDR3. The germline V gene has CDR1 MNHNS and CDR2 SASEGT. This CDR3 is CASSQGLAYETQYF. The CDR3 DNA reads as TGTGCCAGCAGCCAGGGACTAGCTTACGAGACCCAGTACTTC.

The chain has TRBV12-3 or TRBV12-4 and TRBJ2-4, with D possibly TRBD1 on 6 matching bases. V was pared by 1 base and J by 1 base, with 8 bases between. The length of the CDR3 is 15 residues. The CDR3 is CASSLVGAAKNIQYF. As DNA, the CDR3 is TGTGCCAGCAGTTTAGTGGGGGCTGCCAAAAACATTCAGTACTTC.

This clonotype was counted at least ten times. The CDR3 coding sequence is TGTGCCAGCAGATCCGGGACCCCCGAGGCTGAAGCTTTCTTT. This encodes CASRSGTPEAEAFF. V usage is TRBV4-2 and J usage is TRBJ1-1, with D perhaps TRBD1 (5 bases). The CDR3 spans 14 residues. Trimming shortened V by 6 bases and J by 6 bases, and 17 bases separated the two germline ends. CDR1 and CDR2 from the germline V gene are LGHNA and YNFKEQ.

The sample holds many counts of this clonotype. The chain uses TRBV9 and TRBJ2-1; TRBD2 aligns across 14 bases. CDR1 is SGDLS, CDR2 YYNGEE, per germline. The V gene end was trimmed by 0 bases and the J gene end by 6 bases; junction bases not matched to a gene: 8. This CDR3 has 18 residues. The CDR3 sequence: CASSVAPGLAGVVNEQFF. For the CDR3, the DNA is TGTGCCAGCAGCGTAGCTCCGGGACTAGCGGGAGTCGTCAATGAGCAGTTCTTC.

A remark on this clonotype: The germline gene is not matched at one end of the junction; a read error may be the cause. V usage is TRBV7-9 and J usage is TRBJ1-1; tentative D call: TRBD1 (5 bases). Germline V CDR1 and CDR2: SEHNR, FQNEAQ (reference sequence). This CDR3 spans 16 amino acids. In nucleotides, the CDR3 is TGTGCCAGCAGCTTAGGGGTTGGGGGGACCAACACTCAAGCTTTCTTT. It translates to CASSLGVGGTNTQAFF.

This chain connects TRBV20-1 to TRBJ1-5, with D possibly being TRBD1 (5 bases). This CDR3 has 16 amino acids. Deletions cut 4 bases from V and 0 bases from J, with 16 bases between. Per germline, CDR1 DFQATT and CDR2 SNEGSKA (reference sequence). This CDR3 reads CSATGRQLYSNQPQHF. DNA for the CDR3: TGCAGTGCTACGGGTAGACAGCTATATAGCAATCAGCCCCAGCATTTT.

The CDR3 loop is CASSSRDRGADTQYF. The CDR3 bases are TGTGCCAGCAGCTCCCGGGACAGGGGAGCAGATACGCAGTATTTT. The chain recombines TRBV7-6 with TRBJ2-3, with 10 bases identical to TRBD1. Germline V gene data show CDR1 as SGHVS and CDR2 as FNYEAQ. J gave up 4 bases and V 4 bases, and 5 bases lay outside the gene matches. This CDR3 is 15 amino acids long.

The CDR3 coding sequence is TGTGCCAGCAGCTCCCTCGGGACTAGGACGAATGAGCAGTTCTTC. This translates into CASSSLGTRTNEQFF. This chain links TRBV7-8 with TRBJ2-1; 8 nucleotides line up with TRBD2. V shed 4 bases and J 7 bases; nucleotides not matched to a gene: 9. Germline V gene data show CDR1 as SGHVS and CDR2 as FQNEAQ. The CDR3 totals 15 residues.

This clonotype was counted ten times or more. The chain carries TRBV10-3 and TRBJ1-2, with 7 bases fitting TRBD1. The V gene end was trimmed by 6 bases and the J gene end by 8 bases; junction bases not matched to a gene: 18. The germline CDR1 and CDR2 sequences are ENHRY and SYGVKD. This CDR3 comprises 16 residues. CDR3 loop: CAISDRDDRIFGGYTF. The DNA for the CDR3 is TGTGCCATCAGCGACAGGGATGATCGGATTTTTGGCGGCTACACCTTC.

CDR3 coding DNA: TGCAGTGCTAGCTTCGGCGCAGGGGAGACCCAGTACTTC. The encoded protein is CSASFGAGETQYF. This sequence joins TRBV20-1 and TRBJ2-5, with D possibly matching TRBD1 (5 bases). Germline CDR1 DFQATT, CDR2 SNEGSKA (reference sequence). The CDR3 consists of 13 residues. Trimming pared 3 bases from V and 5 bases from J, leaving 13 bases between.

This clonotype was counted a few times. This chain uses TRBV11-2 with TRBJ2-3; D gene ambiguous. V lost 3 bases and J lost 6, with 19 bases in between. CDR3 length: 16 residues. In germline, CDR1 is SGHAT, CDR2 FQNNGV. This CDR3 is CASSLGSSSVGDTQYF. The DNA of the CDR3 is TGTGCCAGCAGCTTGGGGTCTTCATCAGTGGGGGATACGCAGTATTTT.

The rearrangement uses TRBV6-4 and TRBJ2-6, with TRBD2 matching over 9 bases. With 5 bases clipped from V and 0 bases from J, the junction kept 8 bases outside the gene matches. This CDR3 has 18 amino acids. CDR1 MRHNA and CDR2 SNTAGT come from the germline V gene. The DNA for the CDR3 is TGTGCCAGCAGTATGACTAGCGGCGTTATCTCTGGGGCCAACGTCCTGACTTTC. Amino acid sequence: CASSMTSGVISGANVLTF.